The 9 T cell receptor beta chains below come from one sample, sequenced in a study of response to subunit inactivated influenza vaccine (dated by TCRdb to the late 2010s). Libraries came from RT-PCR. Instrument on record: Illumina HiSeq 2500. TCRdb reprocessed the public reads (quality trimming at Q25 with fastp, clone calling with MiXCR) and kept in-frame beta chains. Rows are unified per CDR3 protein, each entry keeping the most common DNA and genes. In this sample the table shows hundreds of thousands of distinct CDR3 sequences, 15% to 20% of which occur a single time. The ten largest clones capture roughly a tenth of the sample. Sequenced here: PBMCs from blood, sampled 5 days after vaccination. Receptors were obtained from a man aged 50-60 years who received an inactivated influenza vaccine. Donor details come from another sample of the same person, matched by shared clones.

This clonotype was found many times. The chain couples TRBV5-1 to TRBJ2-7; TRBD1 matches at 7 bases. The V gene's germline CDR1 is SGHRS and CDR2 YFSETQ. The CDR3 extends over 13 amino acids. Trimming removed 5 bases from V and 2 bases from J; junction bases left unmatched: 4. The CDR3 DNA is TGCGCCAGCAGACTGCAGGGGGCCTACGAGCAGTACTTC. Its protein is CASRLQGAYEQYF.

This chain connects TRBV6-5 to TRBJ1-2; 12 bases agree with TRBD1. Germline loops: CDR1 MNHEY, CDR2 SVGAGI. There are 17 residues in the CDR3. V trimming: 4 bases; J trimming: 3 bases; junction bases outside the gene matches: 9. The CDR3 protein is CASSSGTGGWRDYGYTF. The CDR3 nucleotides read TGTGCCAGCAGTTCTGGGACAGGGGGCTGGAGGGACTATGGCTACACCTTC.

V usage is TRBV12-3 or TRBV12-4 and J usage is TRBJ2-5, with 8 bases lining up with TRBD2. Trimming removed 5 bases from V and 1 base from J; junction bases left unmatched: 9. The CDR3 has 16 residues. CDR3 DNA sequence: TGTGCCAGCAGTGGAGCGGGGGCAACCTTCCAAGAGACCCAGTACTTC. This translates into CASSGAGATFQETQYF.

This clonotype has only a few counts. The chain links TRBV10-3 to TRBJ2-2, with D perhaps TRBD1 or TRBD2 (5 bases each). CDR1 and CDR2 from the germline V gene are ENHRY and SYGVKD. The CDR3 consists of 16 residues. Trimming removed 6 bases from V and 6 bases from J, with 20 bases in between. CDR3 in amino acids: CAIRASGQGSAGELFF. The CDR3 DNA reads as TGTGCCATCAGGGCCTCGGGGCAGGGATCGGCCGGGGAGCTGTTTTTT.

This clonotype was observed a handful of times. The chain links TRBV28 to TRBJ1-5, with D possibly TRBD1 on 5 matching bases. Germline loops: CDR1 MDHEN, CDR2 SYDVKM. This CDR3 contains 16 residues. V lost 2 bases, J lost 2 bases, and 13 bases lay in between. CDR3 DNA: TGTGCCAGCAGTTTAGGAGGGGTTAGGGGCAATCAGCCCCAGCATTTT. Protein product: CASSLGGVRGNQPQHF.

The V call is TRBV5-1, the J call TRBJ2-5; 9 bases map to TRBD1. The CDR3 extends over 15 amino acids. The germline CDR1 and CDR2 sequences are SGHRS and YFSETQ. After removal of 3 bases from V and 5 bases from J, the junction contained 8 bases not matched to a gene. CDR3 nucleotides: TGCGCCAGCAGCTGGTACAGGGGGCTAGACGAGACCCAGTACTTC. It yields the protein CASSWYRGLDETQYF.

The chain uses TRBV5-1 and TRBJ2-6; 12 bases map to TRBD1. The trim removed 5 bases at V and 2 bases at J, leaving 8 bases unmatched. From germline, CDR1 is SGHRS and CDR2 YFSETQ. The CDR3 spans 18 residues. CDR3 amino acids: CASRAPGQGAPGANVLTF. Written as DNA, the CDR3 is TGCGCCAGCAGGGCGCCGGGACAGGGGGCTCCTGGGGCCAACGTCCTGACTTTC.

The rearrangement links TRBV7-2 to TRBJ1-1; tentative D call: TRBD1 (5 bases). Germline values: CDR1 SGHTA, CDR2 FQGNSA. Trimming removed 7 bases from V and 5 bases from J, with 14 bases in between. The CDR3 has 13 amino acids. CDR3 residues: CASTRGVSTEAFF. In DNA, the CDR3 is TGTGCCAGCACCCGGGGGGTTTCAACTGAAGCTTTCTTT.

This clonotype appeared a few times. This chain uses TRBV6-1 with TRBJ2-1; D unresolved. V lost 5 bases to trimming and J lost 8 bases, with 7 bases between them. Looked up from germline, CDR1 is MNHNS and CDR2 is SASEGT. There are 11 residues in the CDR3. Here the CDR3 reads CASSRSHEQFF. CDR3 bases: TGTGCCAGCAGTCGTAGCCATGAGCAGTTCTTC.